Sequencing of this T cell receptor beta chain was carried out in a study of shared clonotypes between healthy human individuals. Study background: The cohort had a couple of women and three men, ages 18 to 49. Study outcomes and limitations: Sharing across four donors was seen in around 5% of naive CD4 clonotypes.

A single count supports this clone. Its antigen remains unknown. Other DNA sequences of this sample code for an identical CDR3. At the deep level, the assay was run. Sequenced by immunoSEQ multiplex PCR; TCRdb stores in-frame clones only, minus some. The repertoire holds a few hundred thousand clones, with 95% to 98% as singletons. The V and J ends lost 0 bases and 2 bases, in that order; junction bases with no gene match: 2. Germline-derived CDR1 and CDR2 are SGHRS and YFSETQ. CDR3 length equals 16 residues. What was sequenced was naive CD4+ T cells sorted from blood. Subset denoted: CD45RA+ positively selected. The clonotype was recovered from a woman under 40 in good health. The V call is TRBV5-1, the J call TRBJ2-3, with TRBD2 matching 11 bases. The CDR3 sequence is CASSLGTSGLTDTQYF. The CDR3 DNA reads TGCGCCAGCAGCTTGGGGACTAGCGGGCTCACAGATACGCAGTATTTT. The complete variable domain, with remaining parts taken from reference TRBV5-1 and TRBJ2-3, reads KAGVTQTPRYLIKTRGQQVTLSCSPISGHRSVSWYQQTPGQGLQFLFEYFSETQRNKGNFPGRFSGRQFSNSRSEMNVSTLELGDSALYLCASSLGTSGLTDTQYFGPGTRLTVL.